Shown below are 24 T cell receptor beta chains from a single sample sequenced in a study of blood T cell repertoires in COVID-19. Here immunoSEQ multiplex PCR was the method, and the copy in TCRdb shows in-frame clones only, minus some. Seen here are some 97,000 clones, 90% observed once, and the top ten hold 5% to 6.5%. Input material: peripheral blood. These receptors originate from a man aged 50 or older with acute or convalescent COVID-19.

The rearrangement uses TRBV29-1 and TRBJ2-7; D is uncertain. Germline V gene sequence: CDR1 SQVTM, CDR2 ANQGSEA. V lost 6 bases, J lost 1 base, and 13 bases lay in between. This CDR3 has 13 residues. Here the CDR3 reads CSVETSLSYEQYF. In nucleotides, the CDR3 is TGCAGCGTCGAAACGTCACTGTCCTACGAGCAGTACTTC.

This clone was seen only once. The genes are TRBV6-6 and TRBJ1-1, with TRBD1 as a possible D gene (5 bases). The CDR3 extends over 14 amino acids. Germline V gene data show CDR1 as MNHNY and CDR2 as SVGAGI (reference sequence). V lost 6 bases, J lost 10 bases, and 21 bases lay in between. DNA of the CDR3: TGTGCCAGCAGCCCAGCCGACAGTCCCCAGGGAGCTTTCTTT. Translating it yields CASSPADSPQGAFF.

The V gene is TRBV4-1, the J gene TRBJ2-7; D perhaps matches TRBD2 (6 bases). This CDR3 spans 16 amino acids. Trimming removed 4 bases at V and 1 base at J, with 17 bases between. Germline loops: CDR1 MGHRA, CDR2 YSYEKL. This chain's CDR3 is CASSPSGLTRSYEQYF. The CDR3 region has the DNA TGCGCCAGCAGCCCATCGGGACTTACTCGTTCCTACGAGCAGTACTTC.

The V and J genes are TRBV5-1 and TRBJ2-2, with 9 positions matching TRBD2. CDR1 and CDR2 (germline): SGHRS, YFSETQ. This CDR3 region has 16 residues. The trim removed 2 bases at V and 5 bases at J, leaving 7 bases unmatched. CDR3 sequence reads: CASSFFTREGTGELFF. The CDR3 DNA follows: TGCGCCAGCAGCTTCTTCACGCGGGAGGGGACCGGGGAGCTGTTTTTT.

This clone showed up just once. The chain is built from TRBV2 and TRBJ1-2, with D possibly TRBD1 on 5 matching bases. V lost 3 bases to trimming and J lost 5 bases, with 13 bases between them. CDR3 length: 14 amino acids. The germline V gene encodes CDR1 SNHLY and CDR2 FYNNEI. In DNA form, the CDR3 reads TGTGCCAGCAGTGATTCACGAGGGACTTATGGCTACACCTTC. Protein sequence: CASSDSRGTYGYTF.

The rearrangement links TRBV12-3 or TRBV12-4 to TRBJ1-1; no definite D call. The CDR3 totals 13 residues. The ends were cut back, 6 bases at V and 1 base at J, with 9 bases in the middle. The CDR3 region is CASSQTGNTEAFF. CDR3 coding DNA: TGTGCCAGCAGCCAGACGGGGAACACTGAAGCTTTCTTT.

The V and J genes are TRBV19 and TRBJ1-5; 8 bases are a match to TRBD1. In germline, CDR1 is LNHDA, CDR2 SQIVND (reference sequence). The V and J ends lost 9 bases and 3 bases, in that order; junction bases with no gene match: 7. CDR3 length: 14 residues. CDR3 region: CASAETGVNQPQHF. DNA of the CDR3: TGTGCCAGCGCCGAGACAGGGGTCAATCAGCCCCAGCATTTT.

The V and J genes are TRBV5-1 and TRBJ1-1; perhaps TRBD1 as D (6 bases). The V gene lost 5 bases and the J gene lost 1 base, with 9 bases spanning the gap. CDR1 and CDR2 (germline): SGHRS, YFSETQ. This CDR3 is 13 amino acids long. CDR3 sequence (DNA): TGCGCCAGCAGGCAGACAGGGAACACTGAAGCTTTCTTT. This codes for CASRQTGNTEAFF.

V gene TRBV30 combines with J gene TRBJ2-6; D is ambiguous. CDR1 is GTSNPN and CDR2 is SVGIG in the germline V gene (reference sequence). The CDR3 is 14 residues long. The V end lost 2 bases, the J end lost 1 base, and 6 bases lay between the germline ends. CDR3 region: CAWSSQSGANVLTF. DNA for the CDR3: TGTGCCTGGAGTAGTCAGTCTGGGGCCAACGTCCTGACTTTC. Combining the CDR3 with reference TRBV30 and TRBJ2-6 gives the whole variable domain SQTIHQWPATLVQPVGSPLSLECTVEGTSNPNLYWYRQAAGRGLQLLFYSVGIGQISSEVPQNLSASRPQDRQFILSSKKLLLSDSGFYLCAWSSQSGANVLTFGAGSRLTVL.

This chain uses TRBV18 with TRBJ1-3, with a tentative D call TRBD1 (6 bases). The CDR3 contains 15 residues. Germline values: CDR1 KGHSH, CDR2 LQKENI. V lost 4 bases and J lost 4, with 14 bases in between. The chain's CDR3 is CASSQSQGTGNTIYF. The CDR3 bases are TGTGCCAGCTCACAGAGTCAGGGGACGGGAAACACCATATATTTT.

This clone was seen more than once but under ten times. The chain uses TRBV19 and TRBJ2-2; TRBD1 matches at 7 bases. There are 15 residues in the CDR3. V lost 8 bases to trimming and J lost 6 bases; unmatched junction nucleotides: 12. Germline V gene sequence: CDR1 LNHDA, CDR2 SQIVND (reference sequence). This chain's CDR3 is CASGIGGGFAGELFF. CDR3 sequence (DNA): TGTGCCAGTGGGATAGGGGGCGGTTTTGCCGGGGAGCTGTTTTTT.

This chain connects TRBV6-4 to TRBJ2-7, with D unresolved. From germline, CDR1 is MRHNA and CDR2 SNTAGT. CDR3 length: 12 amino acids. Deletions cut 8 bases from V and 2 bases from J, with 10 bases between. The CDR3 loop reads CASAVRAYEQYF. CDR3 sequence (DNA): TGTGCCAGCGCCGTTAGAGCCTACGAGCAGTACTTC.

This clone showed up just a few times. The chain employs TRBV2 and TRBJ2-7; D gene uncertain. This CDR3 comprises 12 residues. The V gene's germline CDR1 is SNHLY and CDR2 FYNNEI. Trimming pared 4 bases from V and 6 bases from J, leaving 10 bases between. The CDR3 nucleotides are TGTGCCAGCAGTGCAATAGAGGTCGAGCAGTACTTC. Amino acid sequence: CASSAIEVEQYF.

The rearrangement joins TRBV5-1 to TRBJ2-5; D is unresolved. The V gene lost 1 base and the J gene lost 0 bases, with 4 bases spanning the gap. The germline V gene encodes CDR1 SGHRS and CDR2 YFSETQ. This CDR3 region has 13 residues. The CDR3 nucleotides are TGCGCCAGCAGCTTGCACTACCAAGAGACCCAGTACTTC. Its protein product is CASSLHYQETQYF.

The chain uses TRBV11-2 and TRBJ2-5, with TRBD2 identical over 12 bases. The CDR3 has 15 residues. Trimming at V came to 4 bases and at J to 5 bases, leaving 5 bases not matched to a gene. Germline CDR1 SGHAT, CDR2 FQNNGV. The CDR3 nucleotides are TGTGCCAGCAGCTCTCTAGCGGGAGGGAAGGAGACCCAGTACTTC. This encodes CASSSLAGGKETQYF.

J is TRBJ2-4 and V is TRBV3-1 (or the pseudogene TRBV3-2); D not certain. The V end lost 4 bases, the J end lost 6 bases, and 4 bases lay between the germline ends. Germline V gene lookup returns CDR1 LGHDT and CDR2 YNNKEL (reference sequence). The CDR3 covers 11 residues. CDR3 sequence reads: CASSPGNIQYF. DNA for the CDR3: TGTGCCAGCAGCCCCGGAAACATTCAGTACTTC.

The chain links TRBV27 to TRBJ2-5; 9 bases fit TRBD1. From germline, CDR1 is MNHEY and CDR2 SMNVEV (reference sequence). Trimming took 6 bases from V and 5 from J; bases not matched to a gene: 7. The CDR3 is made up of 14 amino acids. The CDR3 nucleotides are TGTGCCAGCAGCCTCCTAGGGACAGGGGAGACCCAGTACTTC. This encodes CASSLLGTGETQYF.

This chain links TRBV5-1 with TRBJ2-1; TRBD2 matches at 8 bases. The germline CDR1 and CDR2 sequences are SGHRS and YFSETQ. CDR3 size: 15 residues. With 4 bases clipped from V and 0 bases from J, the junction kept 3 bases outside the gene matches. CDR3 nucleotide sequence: TGCGCCAGCAGCACTAGCGGAAACTCCTACAATGAGCAGTTCTTC. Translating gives CASSTSGNSYNEQFF.

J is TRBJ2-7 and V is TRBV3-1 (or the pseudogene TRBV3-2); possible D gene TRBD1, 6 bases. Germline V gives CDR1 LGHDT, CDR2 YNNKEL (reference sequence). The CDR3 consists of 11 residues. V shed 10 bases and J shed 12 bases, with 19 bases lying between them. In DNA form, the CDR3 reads TGTGCCACAAAGGGGGTGGGCCTTCCGTACTTC. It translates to CATKGVGLPYF.

The CDR3 here is CASSSGTGLSADTQYF. CDR3 DNA sequence: TGTGCCAGCAGCTCGGGGACAGGGCTCTCGGCAGATACGCAGTATTTT. This rearrangement joins TRBV11-2 to TRBJ2-3; 9 positions match TRBD1. CDR1 is SGHAT, CDR2 FQNNGV, per germline. The CDR3 contains 16 residues. V dropped 4 bases and J dropped 4; count of bases not matched to a gene: 9.

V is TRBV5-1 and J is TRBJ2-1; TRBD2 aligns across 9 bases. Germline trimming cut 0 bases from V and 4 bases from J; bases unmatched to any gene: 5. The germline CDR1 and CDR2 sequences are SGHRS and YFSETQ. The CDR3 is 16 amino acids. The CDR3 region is CASSLAAREGYNEQFF. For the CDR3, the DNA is TGCGCCAGCAGCTTGGCGGCGCGGGAGGGATACAATGAGCAGTTCTTC.

The CDR3 reads CASRPRGGSDQPQHF. The CDR3 region has the DNA TGTGCCAGTAGACCCCGAGGGGGCTCGGATCAGCCCCAGCATTTT. The chain carries TRBV19 and TRBJ1-5; TRBD1 matches at 7 bases. The germline gives CDR1 LNHDA, CDR2 SQIVND (reference sequence). CDR3 length: 15 residues. Germline trimming cut 6 bases from V and 5 bases from J; bases unmatched to any gene: 10.

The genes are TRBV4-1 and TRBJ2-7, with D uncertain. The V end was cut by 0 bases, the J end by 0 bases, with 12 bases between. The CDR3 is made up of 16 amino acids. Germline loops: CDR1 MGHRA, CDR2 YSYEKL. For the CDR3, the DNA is TGCGCCAGCAGCCAAGAGGCTTCCGCTAGCTCCTACGAGCAGTACTTC. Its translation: CASSQEASASSYEQYF.

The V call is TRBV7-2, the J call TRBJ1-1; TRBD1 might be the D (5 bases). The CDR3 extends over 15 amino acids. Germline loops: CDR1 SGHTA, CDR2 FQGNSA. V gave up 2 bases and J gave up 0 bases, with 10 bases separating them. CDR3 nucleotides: TGTGCCAGCAGCTTAATTCAGGGTATGAACACTGAAGCTTTCTTT. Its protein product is CASSLIQGMNTEAFF.